This T cell receptor beta chain was observed in a study of blood T cell repertoires in COVID-19. This clone was detected only a few times. Trimming removed 3 bases at V and 5 bases at J, with 21 bases between. Looked up from germline, CDR1 is SGHDT and CDR2 is YYEEEE. This CDR3 has 16 amino acids. This table comes from immunoSEQ multiplex PCR, and its TCRdb copy is limited to in-frame clones, with some not included. The sample lists roughly 250,000 clones; around nine tenths were seen once. The gene calls are TRBV5-6 and TRBJ2-7; D perhaps matches TRBD1 (5 bases). This sequence was found in a man aged 30 to 39 with acute or convalescent COVID-19. Sequenced sample: peripheral blood. The CDR3 loop reads CASSYPRTDTSDEQYF. The CDR3 region has the DNA TGTGCCAGCAGCTACCCCAGGACGGACACCTCAGACGAGCAGTACTTC.